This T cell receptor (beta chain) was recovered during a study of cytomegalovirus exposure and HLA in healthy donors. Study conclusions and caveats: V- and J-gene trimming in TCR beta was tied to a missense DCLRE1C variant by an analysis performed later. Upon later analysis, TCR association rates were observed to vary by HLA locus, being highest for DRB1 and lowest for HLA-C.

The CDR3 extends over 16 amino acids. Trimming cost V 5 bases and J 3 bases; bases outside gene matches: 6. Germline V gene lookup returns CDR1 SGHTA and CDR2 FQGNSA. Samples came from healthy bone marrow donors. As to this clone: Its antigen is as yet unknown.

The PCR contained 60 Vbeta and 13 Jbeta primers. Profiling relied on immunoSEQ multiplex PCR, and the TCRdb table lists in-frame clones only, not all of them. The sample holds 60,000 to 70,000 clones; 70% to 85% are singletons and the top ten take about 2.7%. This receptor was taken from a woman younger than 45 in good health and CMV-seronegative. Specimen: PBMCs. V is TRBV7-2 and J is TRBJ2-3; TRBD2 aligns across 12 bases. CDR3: CASSPPGLAGTDTQYF. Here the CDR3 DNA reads TGTGCCAGCAGCCCCCCCGGACTAGCGGGAACAGATACGCAGTATTTT. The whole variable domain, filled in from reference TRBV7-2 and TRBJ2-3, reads GAGVSQSPSNKVTEKGKDVELRCDPISGHTALYWYRQSLGQGLEFLIYFQGNSAPDKSGLPSDRFSAERTGGSVSTLTIQRTQQEDSAVYLCASSPPGLAGTDTQYFGPGTRLTVL.